A single sample gave rise to the 13 T cell receptor beta chains below, sequenced in a study of Ad26.COV2.S vaccination and SARS-CoV-2 variants. Data came from immunoSEQ multiplex PCR; TCRdb stores just in-frame clones and leaves some out. Of roughly 100,000 clones listed, roughly 75% are singletons. The sample in question was peripheral blood, obtained after recovery from COVID-19. These receptors came from a human donor who had recovered from COVID-19.

This clone has ten or more counts. The CDR3 region has the DNA TGTGCCAGCAGCCTTAGCGGGGGATCCGTCGGCGAGCAGTACTTC. Its translation: CASSLSGGSVGEQYF. The V gene is TRBV7-3, the J gene TRBJ2-7, with 9 bases lining up with TRBD2. The CDR3 spans 15 residues. CDR1 SGHTA and CDR2 FQGTGA come from the germline V gene. V gave up 5 bases and J gave up 6 bases; unmatched junction bases: 11.

This chain uses TRBV5-1 with TRBJ2-2; 7 bases align to TRBD1. V was pared by 4 bases and J by 3 bases, with 9 bases of the junction left unmatched. Germline CDR1 reads SGHRS; CDR2 reads YFSETQ. This CDR3 has 16 residues. The CDR3 sequence is CASSPGTVRDTGELFF. The CDR3 nucleotides read TGCGCCAGCAGCCCCGGGACAGTACGAGACACCGGGGAGCTGTTTTTT. Together with reference TRBV5-1 and TRBJ2-2, the CDR3 gives the full variable domain: KAGVTQTPRYLIKTRGQQVTLSCSPISGHRSVSWYQQTPGQGLQFLFEYFSETQRNKGNFPGRFSGRQFSNSRSEMNVSTLELGDSALYLCASSPGTVRDTGELFFGEGSRLTVL.

The chain recombines TRBV19 with TRBJ1-2; the D gene is possibly TRBD1 (5 bases). Trimming left V 8 bases short and J 4 bases short, with 20 bases between. Germline lookup yields CDR1 LNHDA and CDR2 SQIVND (reference sequence). The CDR3 runs to 15 residues. CDR3 DNA: TGTGCCAGTCATCAAGGGACTGCAACGACCTATGGCTACACCTTC. Translated, it gives CASHQGTATTYGYTF.

The sample holds a few counts of this clone. The chain has TRBV30 and TRBJ1-6; D is unclear. Between the trimmed V and J ends, which lost 3 bases and 7 bases, there was a span of 4 bases. Germline V gene data show CDR1 as GTSNPN and CDR2 as SVGIG (reference sequence). The CDR3 contains 11 residues. The CDR3 bases are TGTGCCTGGAGGCGCAATTCACCCCTCCACTTT. Protein: CAWRRNSPLHF. Full variable domain (rest looked up from reference TRBV30 and TRBJ1-6): SQTIHQWPATLVQPVGSPLSLECTVEGTSNPNLYWYRQAAGRGLQLLFYSVGIGQISSEVPQNLSASRPQDRQFILSSKKLLLSDSGFYLCAWRRNSPLHFGNGTRLTVT.

As DNA, the CDR3 is TGTGCCTCCCGCGGACAGGGCGGCACCGGGGAGCTGTTTTTT. Amino acids: CASRGQGGTGELFF. The gene calls are TRBV30 and TRBJ2-2, with 8 positions matching TRBD1. Germline V gene lookup returns CDR1 GTSNPN and CDR2 SVGIG (reference sequence). V was pared by 7 bases and J by 4 bases, with 8 bases of the junction left unmatched. The CDR3 runs 14 residues.

This clone has just one count. The chain has TRBV4-3 and TRBJ2-5; TRBD2 matches 8 bases. Germline V gene sequence: CDR1 LGHNA, CDR2 YSLEER. This CDR3 comprises 15 residues. Unmatched junction bases numbered 10, after V lost 3 bases and J lost 7 bases. The CDR3 DNA sequence: TGCGCCAGCAGCCAGCGACTAGCGCCTACAGGGACCCAGTACTTC. Protein product: CASSQRLAPTGTQYF.

This clone was seen a single time. The J gene is TRBJ2-2, the V gene TRBV9; TRBD1 or TRBD2 may be the D gene (6 bases each). The germline V and J ends were trimmed by 3 bases and 1 base, with 10 bases remaining between them. CDR1 and CDR2 (germline): SGDLS, YYNGEE. The CDR3 spans 15 residues. As DNA, the CDR3 is TGTGCCAGCAGCGCCAGGGGAGGGAACACCGGGGAGCTGTTTTTT. Translation gives CASSARGGNTGELFF.

J is TRBJ1-1 and V is TRBV20-1; 7 nucleotides align to TRBD1. Trimming at V came to 2 bases and at J to 8 bases, leaving 2 bases not matched to a gene. In germline, CDR1 is DFQATT, CDR2 SNEGSKA (reference sequence). The CDR3 length is 11 residues. In nucleotides, the CDR3 is TGCAGTGCTAGAAGGGACAGAGAAGCTTTCTTT. It specifies CSARRDREAFF.

The chain links TRBV27 to TRBJ1-2; 7 bases are shared with TRBD1. V dropped 3 bases and J dropped 4; count of bases not matched to a gene: 5. The CDR3 has 14 residues. The germline V gene has CDR1 MNHEY and CDR2 SMNVEV (reference sequence). The CDR3 reads CASSFGDSLYGYTF. DNA of the CDR3: TGTGCCAGCAGTTTTGGGGACAGTCTCTATGGCTACACCTTC.

This chain uses TRBV4-1 with TRBJ2-5, with 8 bases identical to TRBD2. The germline V gene has CDR1 MGHRA and CDR2 YSYEKL. The CDR3 extends over 16 amino acids. V trimming: 10 bases; J trimming: 0 bases; junction bases outside the gene matches: 13. CDR3 in DNA: TGCGCCACCCGCCCACGGGGGGGACCGGACCAAGAGACCCAGTACTTC. Encoded protein: CATRPRGGPDQETQYF.

The CDR3 protein is CASSEDRGSNEQFF. In DNA, the CDR3 is TGTGCCAGCAGCGAGGACAGGGGGAGTAATGAGCAGTTCTTC. V gene TRBV7-9 combines with J gene TRBJ2-1, with TRBD1 matching over 10 bases. J gave up 7 bases and V 5 bases, and 5 bases lay outside the gene matches. The length of the CDR3 is 14 residues. Germline V gives CDR1 SEHNR, CDR2 FQNEAQ (reference sequence).

The chain couples TRBV6-5 to TRBJ1-1; 9 nucleotides match TRBD1. The CDR3 is made up of 14 amino acids. CDR1 MNHEY and CDR2 SVGAGI come from the germline V gene. Losses at the gene ends were 6 bases for V and 7 bases for J; bases not matched to a gene: 9. The CDR3 region has the DNA TGTGCCAGCAGGGGGACAGGGACCTACCTTGAAGCTTTCTTT. Translated: CASRGTGTYLEAFF.

This clone has just one count. The chain has TRBV11-2 and TRBJ2-3; TRBD2 might be the D (7 bases). CDR1 and CDR2 (germline): SGHAT, FQNNGV. The CDR3 has 16 residues. V lost 7 bases to trimming and J lost 4 bases, with 21 bases between them. Here the CDR3 DNA reads TGTGCCAGCACCCCGGGGGGAGGGGGTAGTTCAGATACGCAGTATTTT. Translated: CASTPGGGGSSDTQYF.